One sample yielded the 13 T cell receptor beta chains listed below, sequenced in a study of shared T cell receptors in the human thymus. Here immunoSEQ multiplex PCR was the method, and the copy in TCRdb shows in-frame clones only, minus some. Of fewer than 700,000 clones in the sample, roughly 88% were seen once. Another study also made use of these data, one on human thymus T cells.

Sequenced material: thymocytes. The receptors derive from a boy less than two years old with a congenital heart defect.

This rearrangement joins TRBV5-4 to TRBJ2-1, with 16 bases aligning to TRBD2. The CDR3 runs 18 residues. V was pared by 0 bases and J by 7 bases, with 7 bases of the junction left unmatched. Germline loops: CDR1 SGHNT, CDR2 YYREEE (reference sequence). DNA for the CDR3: TGTGCCAGCAGCTTGGTCCCCGGGACTAGCGGGAGGGGTAATGAGCAGTTCTTC. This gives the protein CASSLVPGTSGRGNEQFF.

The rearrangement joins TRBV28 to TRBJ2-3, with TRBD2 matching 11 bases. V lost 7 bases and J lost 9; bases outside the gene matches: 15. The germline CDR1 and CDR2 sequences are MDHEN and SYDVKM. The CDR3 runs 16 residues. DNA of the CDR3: TGTGCCAGCAACCCCCCGGGACTAGCGGCTTCGGGGACGCAGTATTTT. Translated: CASNPPGLAASGTQYF.

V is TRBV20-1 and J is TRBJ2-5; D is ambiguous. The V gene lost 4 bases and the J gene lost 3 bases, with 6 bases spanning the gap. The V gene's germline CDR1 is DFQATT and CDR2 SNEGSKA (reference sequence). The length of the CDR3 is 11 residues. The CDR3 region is CSATAEETQYF. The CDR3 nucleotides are TGCAGTGCTACGGCGGAAGAGACCCAGTACTTC.

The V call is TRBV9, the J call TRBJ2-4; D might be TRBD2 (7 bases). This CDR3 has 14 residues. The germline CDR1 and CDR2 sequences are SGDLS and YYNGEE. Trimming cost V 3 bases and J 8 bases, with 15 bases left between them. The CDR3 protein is CASSAEGGGDIQYF. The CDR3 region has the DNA TGTGCCAGCAGCGCGGAGGGAGGGGGGGACATTCAGTACTTC. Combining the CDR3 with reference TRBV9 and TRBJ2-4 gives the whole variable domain DSGVTQTPKHLITATGQRVTLRCSPRSGDLSVYWYQQSLDQGLQFLIQYYNGEERAKGNILERFSAQQFPDLHSELNLSSLELGDSALYFCASSAEGGGDIQYFGAGTRLSVL.

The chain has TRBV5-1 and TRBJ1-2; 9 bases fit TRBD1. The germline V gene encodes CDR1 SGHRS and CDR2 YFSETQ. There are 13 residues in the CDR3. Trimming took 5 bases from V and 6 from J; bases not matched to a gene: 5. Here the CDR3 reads CASRDRGENGYTF. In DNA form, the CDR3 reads TGCGCCAGCAGGGACAGGGGCGAGAATGGCTACACCTTC. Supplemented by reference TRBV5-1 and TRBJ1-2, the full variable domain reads KAGVTQTPRYLIKTRGQQVTLSCSPISGHRSVSWYQQTPGQGLQFLFEYFSETQRNKGNFPGRFSGRQFSNSRSEMNVSTLELGDSALYLCASRDRGENGYTFGSGTRLTVV.

The CDR3, as DNA: TGTGCCAGCAGACCTCCGGGAGCTAGGAAGTTCTTC. It translates to CASRPPGARKFF. The chain carries TRBV11-2 and TRBJ2-1; D is perhaps TRBD2 (6 bases). The germline V and J ends were trimmed by 6 bases and 14 bases, with 17 bases remaining between them. The CDR3 sequence is 12 residues long. CDR1 and CDR2 (germline): SGHAT, FQNNGV.

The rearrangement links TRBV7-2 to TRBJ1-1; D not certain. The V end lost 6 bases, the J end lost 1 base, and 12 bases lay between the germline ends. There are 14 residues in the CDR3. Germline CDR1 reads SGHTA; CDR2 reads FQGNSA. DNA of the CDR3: TGTGCCAGCAGGCTCAACAGACGGAACACTGAAGCTTTCTTT. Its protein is CASRLNRRNTEAFF.

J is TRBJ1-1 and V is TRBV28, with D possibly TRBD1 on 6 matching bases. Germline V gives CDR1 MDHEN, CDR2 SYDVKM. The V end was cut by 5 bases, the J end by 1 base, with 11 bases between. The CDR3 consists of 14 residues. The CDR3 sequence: CASSHQGKNTEAFF. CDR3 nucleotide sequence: TGTGCCAGCAGTCACCAGGGGAAGAACACTGAAGCTTTCTTT.

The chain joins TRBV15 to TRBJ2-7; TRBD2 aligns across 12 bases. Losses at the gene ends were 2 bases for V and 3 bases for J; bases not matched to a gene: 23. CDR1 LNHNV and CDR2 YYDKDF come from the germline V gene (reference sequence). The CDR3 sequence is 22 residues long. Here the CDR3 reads CATSRYRPRLAGGPGLGYEQYF. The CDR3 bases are TGTGCCACCAGCAGATACCGCCCTCGGCTAGCGGGAGGGCCGGGGTTGGGCTACGAGCAGTACTTC.

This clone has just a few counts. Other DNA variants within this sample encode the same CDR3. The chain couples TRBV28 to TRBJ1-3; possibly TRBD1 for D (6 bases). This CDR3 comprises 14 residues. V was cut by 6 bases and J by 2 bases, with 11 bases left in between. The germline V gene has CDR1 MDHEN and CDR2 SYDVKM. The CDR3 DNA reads TGTGCCAGCAGCCGCCAGGGGCCTGGAAACACCATATATTTT. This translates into CASSRQGPGNTIYF.

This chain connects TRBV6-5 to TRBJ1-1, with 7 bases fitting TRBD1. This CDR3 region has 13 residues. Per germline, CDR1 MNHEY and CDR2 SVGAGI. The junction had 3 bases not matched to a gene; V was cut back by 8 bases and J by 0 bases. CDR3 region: CASRQGLNTEAFF. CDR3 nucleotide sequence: TGTGCCAGCCGACAGGGACTGAACACTGAAGCTTTCTTT.

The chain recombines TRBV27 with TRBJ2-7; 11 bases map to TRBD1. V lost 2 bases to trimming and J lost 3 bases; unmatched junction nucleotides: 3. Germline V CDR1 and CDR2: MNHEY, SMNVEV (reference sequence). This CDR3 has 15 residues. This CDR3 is CASSLQGTGGYEQYF. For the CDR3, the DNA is TGTGCCAGCAGTTTACAAGGGACAGGGGGCTACGAGCAGTACTTC.

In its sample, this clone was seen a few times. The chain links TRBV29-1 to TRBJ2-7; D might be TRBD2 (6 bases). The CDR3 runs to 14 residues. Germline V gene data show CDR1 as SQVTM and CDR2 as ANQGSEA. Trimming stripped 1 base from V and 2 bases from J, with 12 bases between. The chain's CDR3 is CSVEGKGTAYEQYF. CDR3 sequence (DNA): TGCAGCGTTGAAGGCAAAGGGACTGCCTACGAGCAGTACTTC.